This TCR beta chain was observed in a study of blood T cells in healthy people across ages. Points from the study as a whole: Unsorted PBMCs prevented conclusive naive versus antigen-experienced comparison.

A second PCR of 7 to 11 cycles used a sample-barcoded 5' primer and a J-beta primer mix. TCRdb used MiXCR to reprocess the 5' RACE reads, holding one entry per CDR3 protein. The table includes around 1.5 million distinct CDR3 sequences, about 35% detected once. In its sample, this clonotype was seen a few times. What it binds is unknown. CDR3 length: 14 residues. Germline V gene data show CDR1 as MGHDK and CDR2 as SYGVNS. The germline V and J ends were trimmed by 3 bases and 4 bases, with 12 bases remaining between them. The sequencing input was blood. This rearrangement joins TRBV25-1 to TRBJ1-2, with D tentatively TRBD1 (6 bases). The receptor comes from a woman younger than 45 in good health. Here the CDR3 reads CASSDAGTPYGYTF. CDR3 nucleotides: TGTGCCAGCAGTGATGCGGGGACACCCTATGGCTACACCTTC.